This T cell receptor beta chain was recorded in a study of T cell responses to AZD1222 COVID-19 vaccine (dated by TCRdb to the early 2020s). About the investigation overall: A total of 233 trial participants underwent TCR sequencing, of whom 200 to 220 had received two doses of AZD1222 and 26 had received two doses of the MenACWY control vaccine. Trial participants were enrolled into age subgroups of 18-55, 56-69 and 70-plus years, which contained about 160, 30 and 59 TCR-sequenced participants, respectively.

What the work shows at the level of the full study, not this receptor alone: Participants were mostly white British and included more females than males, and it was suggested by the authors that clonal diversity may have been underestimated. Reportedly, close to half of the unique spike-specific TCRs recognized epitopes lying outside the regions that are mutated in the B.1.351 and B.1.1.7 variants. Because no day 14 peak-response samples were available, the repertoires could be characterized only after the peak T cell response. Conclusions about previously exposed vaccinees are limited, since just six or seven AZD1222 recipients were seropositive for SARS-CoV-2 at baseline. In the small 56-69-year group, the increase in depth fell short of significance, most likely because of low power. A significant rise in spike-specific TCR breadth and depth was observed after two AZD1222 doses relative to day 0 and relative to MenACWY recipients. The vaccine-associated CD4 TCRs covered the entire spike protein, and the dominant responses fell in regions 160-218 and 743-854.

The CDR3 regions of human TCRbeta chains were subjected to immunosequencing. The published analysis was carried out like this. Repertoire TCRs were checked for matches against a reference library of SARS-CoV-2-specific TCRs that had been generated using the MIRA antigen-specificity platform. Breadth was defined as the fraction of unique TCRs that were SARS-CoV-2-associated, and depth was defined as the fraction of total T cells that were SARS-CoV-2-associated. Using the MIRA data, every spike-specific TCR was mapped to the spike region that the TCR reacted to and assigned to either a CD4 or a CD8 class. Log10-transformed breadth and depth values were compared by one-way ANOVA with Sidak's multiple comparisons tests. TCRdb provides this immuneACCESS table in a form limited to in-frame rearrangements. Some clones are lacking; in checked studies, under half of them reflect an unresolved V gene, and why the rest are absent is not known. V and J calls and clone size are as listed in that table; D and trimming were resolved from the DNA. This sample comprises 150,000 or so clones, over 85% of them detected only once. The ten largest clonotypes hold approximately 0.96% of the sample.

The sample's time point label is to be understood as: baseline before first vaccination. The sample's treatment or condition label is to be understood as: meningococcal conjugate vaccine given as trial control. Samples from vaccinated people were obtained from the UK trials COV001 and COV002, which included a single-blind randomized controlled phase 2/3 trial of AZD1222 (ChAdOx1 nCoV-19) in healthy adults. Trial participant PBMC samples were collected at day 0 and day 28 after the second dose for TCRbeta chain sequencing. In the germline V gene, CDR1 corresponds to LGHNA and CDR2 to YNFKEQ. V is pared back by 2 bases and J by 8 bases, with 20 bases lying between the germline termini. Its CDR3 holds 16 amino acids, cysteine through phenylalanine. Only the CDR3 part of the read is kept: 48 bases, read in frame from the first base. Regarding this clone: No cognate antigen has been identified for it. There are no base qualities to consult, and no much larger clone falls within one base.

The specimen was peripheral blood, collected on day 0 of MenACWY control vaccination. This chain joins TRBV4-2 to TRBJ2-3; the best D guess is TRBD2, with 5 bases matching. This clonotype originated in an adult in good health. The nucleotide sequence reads TGTGCCAGCAGCCAACGGGCAGGTCGATCCGCGGGTACGCAGTATTTT. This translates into CASSQRAGRSAGTQYF.